This T cell receptor beta chain appears in the sequencing data of a study of blood T cell repertoires in COVID-19 (dated by TCRdb to 2018 to 2020). The study in broad terms: Samples from collaborators originated in the United States, Italy and Spain and spanned both the acute and convalescent phases of COVID-19. Where HLA class I and class II types were available, the types were taken from metadata supplied by the sample provider, not from assay-based typing. The repertoires were released in a freely available public database intended as a resource for research on the immune response to SARS-CoV-2. The prospective study material was composed of cDNA or gDNA derived from T cells, B-cell-depleted T cells, or PBMCs. Subjects who had been exposed to COVID-19, were actively infected with it, or had recovered from it provided the deeply sampled blood TCRbeta repertoires that made up the dataset. A de-identified subject ID, COVID-19 status, age in years and sex were almost always included in the sample metadata. The samples were drawn from two sources: the first 160 participants of the ongoing ImmuneRACE study, and over 1,000 subjects contributed by 6 global collaborators. Findings and caveats that apply to the study as a whole: The amount of clinical and demographic metadata varied by source and participant and was provided uncurated.

The immunoSEQ Assay, a bias-controlled multiplex PCR, was used to amplify TCRbeta CDR3 regions from genomic DNA. The original methods were these. The number of nucleated cells in each sample was estimated from the amplification of reference gene primers within the assay. Sequence reads were collapsed and filtered to measure the absolute abundance of every unique TCRbeta CDR3 rearrangement. For each sample, productive Simpson clonality was calculated as the square root of Simpson's diversity index over productive rearrangements. Entries here come from immuneACCESS through TCRdb and include only in-frame sequences with V and J called. Some clones fail to appear in such tables; in the studies checked, an unresolved V gene covers under half of the shortfall, and the cause of the remainder is unknown. The V and J calls and the clone size are those of that table, but D and trimming were determined from the DNA. The sample table holds 250,000 to 300,000 clones, of which more than 75% were seen once. The ten largest clones add up to roughly 15% of the sample.

To note about this clone: There is no known antigen for this receptor. There are no base qualities to consult, and no much larger clone falls within one base.

Participants in the prospective study were aged about 18 to 100 years, lived in more than 20 United States geographic areas, and enrolled through a virtual design. In the prospective study, participants were assigned to cohorts based on the clinical history participants reported in a screening survey and a study questionnaire. ImmuneRACE Cohort 3 recovered participants were defined by two consecutive negative NP/OP PCR tests, healthcare professional clearance, or symptom resolution. In the prospective study, mobile phlebotomists collected whole blood, serum and a nasopharyngeal or oropharyngeal swab from each participant. Over a roughly 2-month period, participants in the prospective study had the option of providing additional blood draws and questionnaires. Before DNA extraction, blood samples from the prospective study were shipped at room temperature or frozen. CDR1 and CDR2, looked up from the germline V gene, are SGHVS and FQNEAQ. The V end gives up 0 bases and the J end 7 bases, leaving 6 bases in the junction not matched to a gene. The CDR3 goes from the cysteine to the phenylalanine over 16 residues. Of all the DNA, just the CDR3 is kept, 48 bases in frame from base 1.

Recombination joined TRBV7-8 with TRBJ2-1; 10 central bases correspond to TRBD1. Sequenced material: PBMCs or T cells enriched from blood (not recorded which). The receptor was isolated from a man aged 18-30 years who had recovered from COVID-19. The nucleotides read TGTGCCAGCAGCTTAGCGATTGGGACAGGGGCAAATGAGCAGTTCTTC. Its coded protein is CASSLAIGTGANEQFF.